The TCR beta chain described here comes from a study of Graves' ophthalmopathy and Graves' hyperthyroidism. On this clonotype: Its antigen is not known.

From RNA, the CDR3 regions of TCR beta chains were amplified and sequenced. First-round RT-PCR used HTBI primers; second-round multiplex PCR followed. From the multiplex PCR reads, TCRdb called clonotypes with MiXCR, one entry per CDR3 protein. Among about 660,000 distinct CDR3 sequences listed, more than 40% were seen once. Study-level findings and limits: Blood shared most expanded thyroid clonotypes above 0.001 frequency. As the model predicted ophthalmopathy progression, it achieved a sensitivity of roughly 69% and a specificity of around 73%.

The receptor's source is an adult man with Graves' ophthalmopathy. Sequencing was done on a sample of peripheral blood.

The CDR3 protein is CASSLAFSTDTQYF. Written as DNA, the CDR3 is TGTGCCAGCAGCTTAGCGTTTAGTACAGATACGCAGTATTTT. This chain uses TRBV7-3 with TRBJ2-3; D is ambiguous. V was shortened by 2 bases and J by 3 bases, with 9 bases between the two germline ends. The germline gives CDR1 SGHTA, CDR2 FQGTGA. The CDR3 has 14 residues.